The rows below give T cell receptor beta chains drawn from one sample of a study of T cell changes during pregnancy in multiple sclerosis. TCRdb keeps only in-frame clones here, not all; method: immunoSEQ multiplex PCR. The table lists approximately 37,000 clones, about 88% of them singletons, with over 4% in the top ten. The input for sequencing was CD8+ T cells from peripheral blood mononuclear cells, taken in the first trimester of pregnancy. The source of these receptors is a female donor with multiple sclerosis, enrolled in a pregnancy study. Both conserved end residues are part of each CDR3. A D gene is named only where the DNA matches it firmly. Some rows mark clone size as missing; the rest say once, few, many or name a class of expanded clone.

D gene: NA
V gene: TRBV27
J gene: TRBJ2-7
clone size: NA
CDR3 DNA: TGTGCCAGCAGTTTCGGGATGACCTACGAGCAGTACTTC
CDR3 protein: CASSFGMTYEQYF

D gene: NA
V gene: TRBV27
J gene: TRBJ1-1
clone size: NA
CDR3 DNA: TGTGCCAGTTCGGGGGGGATGAACACTGAAGCTTTCTTT
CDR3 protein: CASSGGMNTEAFF

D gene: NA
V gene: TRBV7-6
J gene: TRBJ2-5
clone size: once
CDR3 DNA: TGTGCCAGCAGCCTCTATGGAGGGGACCAAGAGACCCAGTACTTC
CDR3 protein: CASSLYGGDQETQYF

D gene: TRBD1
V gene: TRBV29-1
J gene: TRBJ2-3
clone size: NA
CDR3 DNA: TGCAGCGTTGACACAGGGGCCGATACGCAGTATTTT
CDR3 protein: CSVDTGADTQYF

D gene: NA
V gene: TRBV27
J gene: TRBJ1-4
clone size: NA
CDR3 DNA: TGTGCCAGCAGCCCTACAGGTACTAATGAAAAACTGTTTTTT
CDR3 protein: CASSPTGTNEKLFF

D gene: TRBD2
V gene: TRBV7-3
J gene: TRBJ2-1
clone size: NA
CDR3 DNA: TGTGCCAGCAGCTTTTTCTCCGGGGGGGCCTACAATGAGCAGTTCTTC
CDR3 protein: CASSFFSGGAYNEQFF

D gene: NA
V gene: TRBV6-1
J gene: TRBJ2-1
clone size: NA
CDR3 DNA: TGTGCCAGCAGTCAAGCGGCGGGGGCCCTCTACAATGAGCAGTTCTTC
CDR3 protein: CASSQAAGALYNEQFF

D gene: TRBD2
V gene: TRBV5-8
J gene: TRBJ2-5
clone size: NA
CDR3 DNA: TGTGCCAGCAGCCCTGGACTAGTTTTCCAAGAGACCCAGTACTTC
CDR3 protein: CASSPGLVFQETQYF

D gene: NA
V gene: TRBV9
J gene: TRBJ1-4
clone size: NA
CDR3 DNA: TGTGCCAGCAGCCCAACCAGGGGAGATGAAAAACTGTTTTTT
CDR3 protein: CASSPTRGDEKLFF

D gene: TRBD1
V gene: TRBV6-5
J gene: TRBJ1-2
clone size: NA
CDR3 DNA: TGTGCCAGCAGTGACCACCCACAGGGGAGGTACACCTTC
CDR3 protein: CASSDHPQGRYTF

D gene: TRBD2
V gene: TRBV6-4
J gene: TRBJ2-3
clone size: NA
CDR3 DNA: TGTGCCAGCAGTGACACTAGCGGGGGCACAGATACGCAGTATTTT
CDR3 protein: CASSDTSGGTDTQYF

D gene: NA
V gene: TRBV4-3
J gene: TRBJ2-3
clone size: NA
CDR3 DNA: TGCGCCAGCAGCCAAGACCTTTGGGGGGGCACAGATACGCAGTATTTT
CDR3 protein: CASSQDLWGGTDTQYF

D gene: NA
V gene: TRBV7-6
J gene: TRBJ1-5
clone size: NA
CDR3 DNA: TGTGCCAGCAGCTTAGCAGGGGAGGCCCAGCCCCAGCATTTT
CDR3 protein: CASSLAGEAQPQHF

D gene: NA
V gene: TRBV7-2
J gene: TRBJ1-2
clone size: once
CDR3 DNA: TGTGCCAGCAGCCCGACAGCCTCCTATGGCTACACCTTC
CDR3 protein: CASSPTASYGYTF

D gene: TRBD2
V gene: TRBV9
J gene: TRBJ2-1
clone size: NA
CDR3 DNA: TGTGCCAGCAGCGTAGACAGCGGGGGAAACAATGAGCAGTTCTTC
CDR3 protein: CASSVDSGGNNEQFF

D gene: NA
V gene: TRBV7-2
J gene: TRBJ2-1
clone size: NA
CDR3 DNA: TGTGCCAGCAGCGAAGGTCTCGAGACAAGCTCCTACAATGAGCAGTTCTTC
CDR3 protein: CASSEGLETSSYNEQFF

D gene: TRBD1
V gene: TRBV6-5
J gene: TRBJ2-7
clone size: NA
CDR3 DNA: TGTGCCAGCAGTTCCCGGGACAGGTCCTACGAGCAGTACTTC
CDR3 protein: CASSSRDRSYEQYF

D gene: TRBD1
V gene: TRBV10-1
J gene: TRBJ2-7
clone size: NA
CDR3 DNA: TGCGCCAGCAGTGGACCTCCGGGCCCACAGGGGGGTCCCTACGAGCAGTACTTC
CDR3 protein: CASSGPPGPQGGPYEQYF

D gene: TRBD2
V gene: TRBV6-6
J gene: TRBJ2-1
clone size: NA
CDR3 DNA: TGTGCCAGCAGTTACCCGCTAGCGGGGGGTTATAATGAGCAGTTCTTC
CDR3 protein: CASSYPLAGGYNEQFF

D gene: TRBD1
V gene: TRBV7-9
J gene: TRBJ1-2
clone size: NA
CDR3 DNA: TGTGCCAGCAGCTTGTTCAGGGGGGAATTGCACTATGGCTACACCTTC
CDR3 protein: CASSLFRGELHYGYTF

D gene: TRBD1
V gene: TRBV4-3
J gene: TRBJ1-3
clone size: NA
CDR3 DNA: TGCGCCAGCAGCCAAGAACGGATGGACAGGATCTCTGGAAACACCATATATTTT
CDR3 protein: CASSQERMDRISGNTIYF

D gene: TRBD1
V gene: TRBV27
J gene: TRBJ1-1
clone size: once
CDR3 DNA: TGTGCCAGCAGTATCCGGGACAGGGAGGAGTGGGCTTTCTTT
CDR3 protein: CASSIRDREEWAFF

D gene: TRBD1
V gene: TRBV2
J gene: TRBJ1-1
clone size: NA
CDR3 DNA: TGTGCCAGCAGGGACATCTCACAGGGGAGGAACACTGAAGCTTTCTTT
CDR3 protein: CASRDISQGRNTEAFF

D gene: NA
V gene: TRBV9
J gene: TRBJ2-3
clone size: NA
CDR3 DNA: TGTGCCAGCAGCGTAGCGAGTGGCACAGATACGCAGTATTTT
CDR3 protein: CASSVASGTDTQYF

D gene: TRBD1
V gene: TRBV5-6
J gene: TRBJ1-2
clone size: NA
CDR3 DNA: TGTGCCAGCAGCCTCCGGGACAGGGGAAATAATAACTATGGCTACACCTTC
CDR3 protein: CASSLRDRGNNNYGYTF

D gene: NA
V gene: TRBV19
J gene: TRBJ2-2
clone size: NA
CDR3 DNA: TGTGCCAGTAGTATAGTTGGGAGCGCCGGGGAGCTGTTTTTT
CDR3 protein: CASSIVGSAGELFF

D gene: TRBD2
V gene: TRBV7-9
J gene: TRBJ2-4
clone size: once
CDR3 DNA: TGTGCCAGCAGCTCCCCCGGGACTAGAGGAAACATTCAGTACTTC
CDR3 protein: CASSSPGTRGNIQYF

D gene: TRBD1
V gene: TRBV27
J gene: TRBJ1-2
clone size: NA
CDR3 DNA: TGTGCCAGCAGTTCACCGGGACAGACATATGGTGGCTACACCTTC
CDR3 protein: CASSSPGQTYGGYTF

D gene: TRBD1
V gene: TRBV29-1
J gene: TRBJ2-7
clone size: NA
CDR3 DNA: TGCAGCGCCCGACAGGGTACGACCTACGAGCAGTACTTC
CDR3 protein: CSARQGTTYEQYF

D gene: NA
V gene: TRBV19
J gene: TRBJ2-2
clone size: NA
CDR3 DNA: TGTGCCAGTAGCAAGTCCCAGACAGCGAACACCGGGGAGCTGTTTTTT
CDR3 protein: CASSKSQTANTGELFF

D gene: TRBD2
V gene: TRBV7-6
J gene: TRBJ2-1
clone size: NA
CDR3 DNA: TGTGCCAGCAGCTTATCTAGCGGGGGCACCCACTCCTACAATGAGCAGTTCTTC
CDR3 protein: CASSLSSGGTHSYNEQFF

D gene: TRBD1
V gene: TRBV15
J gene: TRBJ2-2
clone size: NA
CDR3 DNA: TGTGCCACCAGCAGAGATCAACAGGGGGCATATACCGGGGAGCTGTTTTTT
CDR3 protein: CATSRDQQGAYTGELFF

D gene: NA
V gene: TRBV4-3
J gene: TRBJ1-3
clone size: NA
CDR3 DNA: TGCGCCAGCAGCCAAGAGGGGGGGCCCGGAAACACCATATATTTT
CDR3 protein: CASSQEGGPGNTIYF

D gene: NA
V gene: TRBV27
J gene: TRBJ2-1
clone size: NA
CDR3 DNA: TGTGCCAGCAGTTTCGGGGGGACACTCGAGCAGTTCTTC
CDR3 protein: CASSFGGTLEQFF

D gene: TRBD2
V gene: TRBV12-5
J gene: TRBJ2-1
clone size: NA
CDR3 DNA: TGTGCTAGTACTAGCGGGGGGGCCCTCGATGAGCAGTTCTTC
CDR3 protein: CASTSGGALDEQFF

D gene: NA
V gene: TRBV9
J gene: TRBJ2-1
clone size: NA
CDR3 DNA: TGTGCCAGCAGCTCCCGACTGGGTGAGCAGTTCTTC
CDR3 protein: CASSSRLGEQFF

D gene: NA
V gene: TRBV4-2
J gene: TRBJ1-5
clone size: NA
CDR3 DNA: TGTGCCAGCAGGTCGACAGGTTACAATCAGCCCCAGCATTTT
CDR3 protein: CASRSTGYNQPQHF

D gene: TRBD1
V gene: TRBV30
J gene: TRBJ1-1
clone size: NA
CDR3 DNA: TGTGCCTGGGGGACAGGGGGTAACACTGAAGCTTTCTTT
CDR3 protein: CAWGTGGNTEAFF

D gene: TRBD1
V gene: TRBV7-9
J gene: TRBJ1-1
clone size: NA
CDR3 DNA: TGTGCCAGCAGCCAAACCGGGACAGGGACGAACACTGAAGCTTTCTTT
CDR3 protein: CASSQTGTGTNTEAFF

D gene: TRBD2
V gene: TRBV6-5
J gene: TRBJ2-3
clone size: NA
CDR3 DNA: TGTGCCAGCAGTTACGGTGGGGGGGGCACAGATACGCAGTATTTT
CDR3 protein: CASSYGGGGTDTQYF

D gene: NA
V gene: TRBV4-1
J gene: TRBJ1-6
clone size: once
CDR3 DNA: TGCGCCAGCAGCCATTGGGGCCAGGGCGAACGGTCACCCCTCCACTTT
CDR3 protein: CASSHWGQGERSPLHF

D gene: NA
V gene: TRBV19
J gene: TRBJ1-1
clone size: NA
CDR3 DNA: TGTGCCAGTAGTATAGACCCGGGGGGTATCACTGAAGCTTTCTTT
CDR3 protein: CASSIDPGGITEAFF

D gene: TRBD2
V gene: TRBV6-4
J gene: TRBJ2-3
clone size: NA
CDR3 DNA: TGTGCCAGCAGTGACGTTGCGGGGGGCACAGATACGCAGTATTTT
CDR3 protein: CASSDVAGGTDTQYF

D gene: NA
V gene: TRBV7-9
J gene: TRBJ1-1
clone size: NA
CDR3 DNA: TGTGCCAGCAGCATTGCGCAGGGGACGAACACTGAAGCTTTCTTT
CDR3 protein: CASSIAQGTNTEAFF

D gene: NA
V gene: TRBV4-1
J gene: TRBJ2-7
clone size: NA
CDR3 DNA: TGCGCCAGCAGTCCTAATCAGGGCTCCTACGAGCAGTACTTC
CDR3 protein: CASSPNQGSYEQYF

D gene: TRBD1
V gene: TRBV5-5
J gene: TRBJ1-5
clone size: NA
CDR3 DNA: TGTGCCAGCAGCCCCACTTTGTACCGCGACAGGGTATCGAATCAGCCCCAGCATTTT
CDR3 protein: CASSPTLYRDRVSNQPQHF

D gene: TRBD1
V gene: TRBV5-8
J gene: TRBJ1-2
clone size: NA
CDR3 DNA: TGTGCCAGCAGCTATGGACCGGGACAGGCACGTTTCGATCCCCTCTATGGCTACACCTTC
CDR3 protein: CASSYGPGQARFDPLYGYTF

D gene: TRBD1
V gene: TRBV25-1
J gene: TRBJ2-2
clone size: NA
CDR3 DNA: TGTGCCAGCAGCGCAGACAGGGATACCGGGGAGCTGTTTTTT
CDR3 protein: CASSADRDTGELFF

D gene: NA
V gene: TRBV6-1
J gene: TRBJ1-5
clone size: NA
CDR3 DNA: TGTGCCAGCAGTGACCTACCCGGGGGAGTTAGCAATCAGCCCCAGCATTTT
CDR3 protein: CASSDLPGGVSNQPQHF

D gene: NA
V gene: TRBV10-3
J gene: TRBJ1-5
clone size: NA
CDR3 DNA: TGTGCCATCAGTGAGGTTACCCAGAATCAGCCCCAGCATTTT
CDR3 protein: CAISEVTQNQPQHF

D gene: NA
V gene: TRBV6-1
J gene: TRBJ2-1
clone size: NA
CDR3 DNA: TGTGCCAGCAGTGAGGGTACGAGGGCCTATATCAATGAGCAGTTCTTC
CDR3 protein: CASSEGTRAYINEQFF

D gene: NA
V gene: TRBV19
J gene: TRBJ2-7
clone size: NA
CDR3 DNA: TGTGCCAGTGCCTCCCGGGACACCGGCTCCTACGAGCAGTACTTC
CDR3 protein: CASASRDTGSYEQYF

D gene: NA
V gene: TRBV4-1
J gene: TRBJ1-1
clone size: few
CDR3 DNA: TGCGCCAGCAGCCACGGGAACACTGAAGCTTTCTTT
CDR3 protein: CASSHGNTEAFF

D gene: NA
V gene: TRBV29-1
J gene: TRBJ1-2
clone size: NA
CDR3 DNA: TGCAGCGTTGAGTCAGGGTCGGTCTACGGCTACACCTTC
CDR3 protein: CSVESGSVYGYTF

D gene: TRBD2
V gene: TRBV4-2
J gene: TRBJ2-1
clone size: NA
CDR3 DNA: TGTGCCAGCAGCCACGATGGGGATAGCGGGGGCCGGATCTACAATGAGCAGTTCTTC
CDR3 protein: CASSHDGDSGGRIYNEQFF

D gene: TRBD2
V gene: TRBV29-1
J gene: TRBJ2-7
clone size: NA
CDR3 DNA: TGCAGCGTTTTAGCGGGAACCTACGAGCAGTACTTC
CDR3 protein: CSVLAGTYEQYF

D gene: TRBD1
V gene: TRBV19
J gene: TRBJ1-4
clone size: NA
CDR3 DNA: TGTGCCAGTAGTGACAGGGTGGACGAAAAACTGTTTTTT
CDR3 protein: CASSDRVDEKLFF

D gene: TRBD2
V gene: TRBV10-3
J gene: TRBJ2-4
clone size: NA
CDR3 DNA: TGTGCCACCATCGGACTAGTACTCAAGCATGTCAAAAACATTCAGTACTTC
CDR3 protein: CATIGLVLKHVKNIQYF

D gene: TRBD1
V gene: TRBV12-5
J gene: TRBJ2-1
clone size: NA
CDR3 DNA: TGTGCTAGTGGGTCGGGTGGACAGGTTTACAATGAGCAGTTCTTC
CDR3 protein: CASGSGGQVYNEQFF